One sample yielded the 9 T cell receptor beta chains listed below, sequenced in a study of blood T cell repertoires in COVID-19. TCRdb's table, derived via immunoSEQ multiplex PCR, lists solely in-frame clones and lacks some. This sample has some 490,000 clones; approximately 90% occur once, and the top ten carry 8% to 9.5%. The sequencing input was PBMCs or T cells enriched from blood (not recorded which). Receptors were obtained from a woman in her fifties or sixties who had recovered from COVID-19.

This clone was counted a single time. The rearrangement joins TRBV2 to TRBJ1-2, with 8 bases matching TRBD1. The V segment lost 10 bases and the J segment 3 bases; nucleotides outside the gene matches: 7. Germline V gene sequence: CDR1 SNHLY, CDR2 FYNNEI. The CDR3 runs to 13 residues. CDR3 loop: CATTGTGDYGYTF. CDR3 sequence (DNA): TGTGCCACGACCGGGACAGGTGACTATGGCTACACCTTC.

As concerns this clone: Other DNA sequences of this sample code for an identical CDR3. J is TRBJ1-1 and V is TRBV27; 7 bases agree with TRBD1. The V gene's germline CDR1 is MNHEY and CDR2 SMNVEV (reference sequence). The CDR3 has 14 residues. Trimming cost V 5 bases and J 1 base; bases outside gene matches: 4. The CDR3 bases are TGTGCCAGCAGTCCGCGGACAGGGAACACTGAAGCTTTCTTT. Residues: CASSPRTGNTEAFF.

CDR3 in amino acids: CAISEVLNTEAFF. CDR3 nucleotide sequence: TGTGCCATCAGTGAGGTCCTAAACACTGAAGCTTTCTTT. The genes are TRBV10-3 and TRBJ1-1; no clear D gene. V lost 2 bases and J lost 2, with 6 bases in between. Germline lookup yields CDR1 ENHRY and CDR2 SYGVKD. CDR3 length: 13 amino acids.

The chain recombines TRBV5-1 with TRBJ2-2; a weak D match, TRBD2 (6 bases). The CDR3 is 16 amino acids. CDR1 SGHRS and CDR2 YFSETQ come from the germline V gene. The V end was cut by 1 base, the J end by 6 bases, with 16 bases between. CDR3 nucleotides: TGCGCCAGCAGCTTGATTCCGGGAGTAGGAGCCGGGGAGCTGTTTTTT. Amino acid sequence: CASSLIPGVGAGELFF.

This chain joins TRBV3-1 (or the pseudogene TRBV3-2) and TRBJ2-5, with TRBD2 matching over 7 bases. CDR3 size: 18 residues. V lost 4 bases to trimming and J lost 4 bases; unmatched junction nucleotides: 18. Germline CDR1 is LGHDT and CDR2 is YNNKEL (reference sequence). The CDR3 here is CASSPTRLTGRGRETQYF. CDR3 DNA sequence: TGTGCCAGCAGCCCCACTAGACTGACCGGGCGCGGGAGAGAGACCCAGTACTTC.

The chain carries TRBV11-3 and TRBJ2-1; weak D call: TRBD2 (6 bases). Per germline, CDR1 SGHNT and CDR2 YENEEA. The CDR3 is 18 residues long. Trimming removed 0 bases from V and 0 bases from J, with 15 bases in between. The CDR3 nucleotides read TGTGCCAGCAGCTTAGATCGGGGGTGGGGACCCTCCTACAATGAGCAGTTCTTC. Translating gives CASSLDRGWGPSYNEQFF.

The chain couples TRBV28 to TRBJ1-5; the match to TRBD1 covers 10 bases. The junction had 5 bases not matched to a gene; V was cut back by 2 bases and J by 7 bases. This CDR3 spans 15 amino acids. CDR1 is MDHEN and CDR2 is SYDVKM in the germline V gene. The CDR3 DNA sequence: TGTGCCAGCAGTTTAGCCGGGACAGGGGACCAGCCCCAGCATTTT. This sequence encodes CASSLAGTGDQPQHF.

The V call is TRBV4-1, the J call TRBJ1-2; D is unresolved. The germline V and J ends were trimmed by 6 bases and 4 bases, with 15 bases remaining between them. CDR3 length equals 14 residues. Germline CDR1 and CDR2: MGHRA and YSYEKL. CDR3 sequence (DNA): TGCGCCAGCAGTCCCCCGGGAATTTTCTATGGCTACACCTTC. Its translation is CASSPPGIFYGYTF.

V is TRBV24-1 and J is TRBJ2-5; 10 nucleotides line up with TRBD1. Germline assignment: CDR1 KGHDR and CDR2 SFDVKD. V dropped 4 bases and J dropped 2; count of bases not matched to a gene: 6. The CDR3 sequence is 16 residues long. The CDR3 loop reads CATSDPRDRGQETQYF. The CDR3, as DNA: TGTGCCACCAGTGACCCTAGGGACAGGGGACAAGAGACCCAGTACTTC.